This T cell receptor beta chain was recorded in a study of beta chain features in type 1 diabetes (dated by TCRdb to the late 2010s). With regard to the full study: Patients and healthy donors did not differ in mean age, gender distribution, total cell number or subset yield. In the study, TCRB repertoires of sorted circulating CD4+ T cell subsets from recently diagnosed type 1 diabetes patients were compared with those of matched healthy donors. A total of about 100,000,000 sorted cells were examined across all samples, and RNA yield correlated strongly with the number of cells per subset. Whereas all 30 or so donors provided naive and central memory subsets, regulatory and stem cell-like memory subsets were isolated from just 8 patients and about 8 healthy donors. Paper-wide results and their limitations: PCR may preferentially amplify shorter templates, but because patient and control samples were amplified and corrected together, any resulting skew would affect both groups equally. Because cDNA was sequenced instead of genomic DNA, highly expressing activated cells could be over-represented, though the groups showed no difference in activation or CD3 levels. At VDJ recombination sites, type 1 diabetes patients had fewer insertions and more deleted nucleotides, which implies abnormalities in thymic rearrangement. Because small numbers of individuals were included in the HLA sub-analyses, any influence of HLA type on TCRB rearrangement was left unresolved. Naive, central memory and regulatory TCRB repertoires appeared to be more alike among patients than among healthy donors. Type 1 diabetes patients showed a moderate but significant shortening of TCRB CDR3 length in all four CD4+ subsets.

Each donor gave one peripheral blood draw, averaging roughly 100 mL, which was collected into heparinised tubes. A BD FACSAria II and a panel including CD45RO, CCR7, CD25, CD127, CD95 and CD27 were used to sort naive, central memory, regulatory and stem cell-like memory CD4+ T cells. Every sorted population had a purity above 95%. PBMCs were isolated right away by Lymphoprep density gradient centrifugation and were stained directly, without culture. So that batch effects would be minimized, each experiment stained and sorted samples in pairs, pairing one healthy donor with one patient. The High Capacity cDNA Reverse Transcription Kit was used to reverse transcribe all of the isolated RNA, meaning that expressed TCRB transcripts were what got sequenced. Naive, central memory and regulatory T cell samples underwent deep immunoSEQ sequencing, averaging approximately 3.3 million total reads per sample. Sorted cells were lysed in RLT buffer and RNA was extracted with DNase-treated RNeasy Micro or Mini kits, depending on cell number. Each cell subset was processed on its own to prevent cross-contamination, while patient and healthy donor samples were processed together. The immunoSEQ multiplex PCR was used to amplify TCRB sequences from cDNA, yielding 87-bp fragments that span the CDR3 region. Amplicons were sequenced on the Illumina HiSeq platform. The source study handled its data this way. Synthetic template baselines were used to correct PCR bias computationally, reads within Hamming distance 2 were collapsed together, and singletons that could not be merged were discarded. By aligning reads against IMGT, V, D and J genes, CDR3 length, and insertions or deletions at six rearrangement sites were assigned. Within each subset, clonotype counts were normalized to sorted cell number, after which true diversity and Gini coefficients were computed with the tcR R package. Repertoire sharing was quantified using the overlap coefficient calculated on TCRB nucleotide sequences. The source is immuneACCESS, and TCRdb retained only in-frame sequences with V and J called. Part of the clones is not carried over; for the studies checked, unresolved V genes explain less than half of this, and the remainder is unexplained. V, J and clone size are those of that table, while D and trimming were read from the DNA. In this sample the table shows about 210,000 clones, about a tenth of which occur a single time. The ten largest clonotypes hold approximately 1.4% of the sample.

This clone was counted between two and nine times. Which antigen it targets is not known. Base-call qualities are not available, and no considerably larger clone is one nucleotide away. This sequence was found in a young man in good health. The sequencing input was central memory CD4+ T cells from blood.

The CDR3 region: CASSPGLAGAYEQYF. The DNA reads as follows: TGTGCCAGCTCACCGGGACTAGCGGGAGCCTACGAGCAGTACTTC. The chain employs TRBV18 and TRBJ2-7, with TRBD2 matching 14 junction bases. The CDR3 holds 15 amino acids from the cysteine to the phenylalanine. The only DNA kept is the CDR3, 45 bases in frame from the first base. At the junction V is shortened by 3 bases and J by 2 bases; bases outside the gene matches: 0. CDR1 and CDR2 were assigned from the germline V gene as KGHSH and LQKENI.